The 21 T cell receptor beta chains below were found in one sample sequenced in a study of OX40 agonist ivuxolimab in advanced cancers. Libraries were made using the immunoSEQ multiplex PCR assay. TCRdb mirrors the immuneACCESS table, restricted to in-frame sequences. Some clones are absent from its copies; in checked studies, under half trace to an unresolved V gene, and the reason for the others is unknown. The sample table holds 50,000 or so clones, of which approximately 90% were seen once. The ten largest account for roughly 31% of the sample. This specimen consisted of CD4+ or CD8+ T cells sorted from blood, obtained in a trial of the OX40 agonist ivuxolimab. Receptors originate from an adult with an advanced solid tumor such as melanoma, head and neck, liver or kidney cancer.

J is TRBJ1-2 and V is TRBV30; D unresolved. Trimming shortened V by 0 bases and J by 4 bases, and 12 bases separated the two germline ends. The CDR3 spans 14 residues. The germline CDR1 and CDR2 sequences are GTSNPN and SVGIG (reference sequence). CDR3 region: CAWSVGLRFYGYTF. Here the CDR3 DNA reads TGTGCCTGGAGTGTAGGTCTCAGATTCTATGGCTACACCTTC.

This clone was seen a few times. V and J are TRBV27 and TRBJ2-7; TRBD1 matches at 7 bases. CDR3 length: 16 residues. The J segment lost 3 bases and the V segment lost 5 bases, leaving 13 bases of the junction unmatched. Germline CDR1 is MNHEY and CDR2 is SMNVEV (reference sequence). The CDR3 reads CASSPILPRGFYEQYF. The CDR3 coding sequence is TGTGCCAGCAGTCCGATCCTCCCCAGGGGGTTCTACGAGCAGTACTTC.

The chain recombines TRBV6-5 with TRBJ2-5; D tentatively reads TRBD1 or TRBD2 (5 bases each). The germline V gene has CDR1 MNHEY and CDR2 SVGAGI. There are 16 residues in the CDR3. Trimming left V 2 bases short and J 2 bases short, with 15 bases between. The CDR3, as DNA: TGTGCCAGCAGTTACCCCCGGCAGGGCGGGCAAGAGACCCAGTACTTC. It translates to CASSYPRQGGQETQYF.

The chain is built from TRBV7-7 and TRBJ2-1; D may be TRBD1 (5 bases). Trimming left V 6 bases short and J 3 bases short, with 15 bases between. The CDR3 length is 15 residues. In germline, CDR1 is SSHAT, CDR2 FNYEAQ (reference sequence). Here the CDR3 reads CASSLTETYYNEQFF. The CDR3 region has the DNA TGTGCCAGCAGTTTGACAGAAACATACTACAATGAGCAGTTCTTC.

This chain connects TRBV7-2 to TRBJ1-1, with D possibly being TRBD1 (5 bases). This CDR3 region has 16 residues. CDR1 and CDR2 from the germline V gene are SGHTA and FQGNSA. V gave up 1 base and J gave up 1 base, with 13 bases separating them. The CDR3 DNA sequence: TGTGCCAGCAGCTTAGGGTGGGACTGGCCGAACACTGAAGCTTTCTTT. Protein sequence: CASSLGWDWPNTEAFF.

The rearrangement uses TRBV6-5 and TRBJ1-2; tentative D call: TRBD1 (5 bases). Germline V gene sequence: CDR1 MNHEY, CDR2 SVGAGI. V lost 4 bases and J lost 8, with 23 bases in between. The CDR3 consists of 16 residues. The CDR3 loop is CASSLSGAIGPGGYTF. In DNA form, the CDR3 reads TGTGCCAGCAGTTTAAGCGGGGCCATCGGGCCGGGCGGCTACACCTTC.

This clone was detected only a few times. The CDR3 spells CASSWGGNTGELFF. In DNA, the CDR3 is TGTGCCAGCAGTTGGGGCGGGAACACCGGGGAGCTGTTTTTT. The chain links TRBV11-2 to TRBJ2-2; the D gene is possibly TRBD1 (5 bases). This CDR3 contains 14 residues. CDR1 SGHAT and CDR2 FQNNGV come from the germline V gene. The germline V and J ends were trimmed by 6 bases and 1 base, with 9 bases remaining between them.

The CDR3 loop reads CASMSAPGAVTEAFF. The CDR3 nucleotides are TGCGCCAGCATGAGCGCTCCTGGGGCGGTAACTGAAGCTTTCTTT. The rearrangement joins TRBV5-1 to TRBJ1-1, with TRBD1 as a possible D gene (5 bases). Trimming shortened V by 6 bases and J by 5 bases, and 20 bases separated the two germline ends. Germline V gene sequence: CDR1 SGHRS, CDR2 YFSETQ. The CDR3 consists of 15 residues.

The V call is TRBV5-1, the J call TRBJ1-4; the match to TRBD1 covers 8 bases. The CDR3 is made up of 14 amino acids. Unmatched junction bases numbered 2, after V lost 2 bases and J lost 5 bases. CDR1 and CDR2 (germline): SGHRS, YFSETQ. Here the CDR3 DNA reads TGCGCCAGCAGCTTACAGGGGGGAAATGAAAAACTGTTTTTT. This encodes CASSLQGGNEKLFF.

This rearrangement joins TRBV30 to TRBJ1-6, with 11 bases matching TRBD1. Germline CDR1 GTSNPN, CDR2 SVGIG (reference sequence). V lost 0 bases to trimming and J lost 10 bases; unmatched junction nucleotides: 5. This CDR3 has 15 amino acids. The CDR3 nucleotides read TGTGCCTGGAGTGTAATTGGGACAGGGGGATCACCCCTCCACTTT. This codes for CAWSVIGTGGSPLHF.

The chain carries TRBV19 and TRBJ1-5, with D possibly matching TRBD1 (5 bases). Germline V gene lookup returns CDR1 LNHDA and CDR2 SQIVND (reference sequence). The CDR3 length is 18 residues. Trimming shortened V by 6 bases and J by 2 bases, and 23 bases separated the two germline ends. The DNA of the CDR3 is TGTGCCAGTAGCTTGGAGGGATTGCAGGGAACTGGCAATCAGCCCCAGCATTTT. Translation: CASSLEGLQGTGNQPQHF.

The sample holds a few counts of this clone. The chain has TRBV28 and TRBJ1-1; D gene ambiguous. CDR1 MDHEN and CDR2 SYDVKM come from the germline V gene. The CDR3 extends over 15 amino acids. V was pared by 3 bases and J by 2 bases, with 13 bases between. The CDR3 loop is CASSFLTGSNTEAFF. The CDR3 nucleotides read TGTGCCAGCAGTTTCCTCACGGGTTCAAACACTGAAGCTTTCTTT.

The rearrangement joins TRBV6-4 to TRBJ2-7, with a tentative D call TRBD2 (6 bases). Germline CDR1 is MRHNA and CDR2 is SNTAGT. The CDR3 is 13 amino acids. Between the trimmed V and J ends, which lost 8 bases and 2 bases, there was a span of 13 bases. Here the CDR3 reads CASAIPGAYEQYF. The CDR3 DNA reads as TGTGCCAGCGCAATTCCGGGGGCCTACGAGCAGTACTTC.

The chain recombines TRBV19 with TRBJ1-5; no firm D call. Germline assignment: CDR1 LNHDA and CDR2 SQIVND (reference sequence). The CDR3 loop spans 16 amino acids. Trimming removed 0 bases from V and 2 bases from J, with 11 bases in between. The CDR3 region is CASSIDIYGGNQPQHF. The CDR3 coding sequence is TGTGCCAGTAGTATAGATATTTACGGGGGCAATCAGCCCCAGCATTTT. The full variable domain, completed using reference TRBV19 and TRBJ1-5, is DGGITQSPKYLFRKEGQNVTLSCEQNLNHDAMYWYRQDPGQGLRLIYYSQIVNDFQKGDIAEGYSVSREKKESFPLTVTSAQKNPTAFYLCASSIDIYGGNQPQHFGDGTRLSIL.

This chain uses TRBV27 with TRBJ2-3; 13 nucleotides match TRBD2. The germline V gene encodes CDR1 MNHEY and CDR2 SMNVEV (reference sequence). Trimming at V came to 10 bases and at J to 3 bases, leaving 13 bases not matched to a gene. CDR3 size: 17 residues. The CDR3 region has the DNA TGTGCCACCCGGGGGGTGGGACTAGCGGGGATAACAGATACGCAGTATTTT. Residues: CATRGVGLAGITDTQYF.

V usage is TRBV5-6 and J usage is TRBJ2-1; 7 nucleotides match TRBD2. V dropped 4 bases and J dropped 4; count of bases not matched to a gene: 8. Germline V gives CDR1 SGHDT, CDR2 YYEEEE. The CDR3 loop spans 15 amino acids. The CDR3 DNA sequence: TGTGCCAGCAGCAGGGGCGGGGGAGTTTACAATGAGCAGTTCTTC. Protein product: CASSRGGGVYNEQFF.

Concerning this clone itself: Distinct nucleotide sequences in the sample also encode this CDR3. This sequence joins TRBV19 and TRBJ2-1; D ambiguous. Germline CDR1 is LNHDA and CDR2 is SQIVND (reference sequence). V lost 5 bases, J lost 8 bases, and 10 bases lay in between. The CDR3 has 12 residues. CDR3 sequence: CASSAPEDEQFF. CDR3 in DNA: TGTGCCAGTAGTGCTCCCGAGGATGAGCAGTTCTTC. Full variable domain (remainder filled in from reference TRBV19 and TRBJ2-1): DGGITQSPKYLFRKEGQNVTLSCEQNLNHDAMYWYRQDPGQGLRLIYYSQIVNDFQKGDIAEGYSVSREKKESFPLTVTSAQKNPTAFYLCASSAPEDEQFFGPGTRLTVL.

The rearrangement links TRBV5-4 to TRBJ2-7; the match to TRBD1 covers 11 bases. Germline CDR1 reads SGHNT; CDR2 reads YYREEE (reference sequence). V was clipped by 4 bases and J by 7 bases; unmatched bases: 13. The CDR3 has 16 amino acids. The CDR3 is CASSPPPGQGVREQYF. The CDR3 DNA sequence: TGTGCCAGCAGCCCGCCTCCGGGACAGGGGGTGCGGGAGCAGTACTTC.

The rearrangement links TRBV9 to TRBJ2-1; D uncertain. The length of the CDR3 is 12 residues. Germline CDR1 reads SGDLS; CDR2 reads YYNGEE. V lost 7 bases, J lost 3 bases, and 8 bases lay in between. In DNA, the CDR3 is TGTGCCAGCTCCCCTGGCTACAATGAGCAGTTCTTC. Translating it yields CASSPGYNEQFF.

The chain links TRBV6-1 to TRBJ2-5; TRBD2 matches at 10 bases. With 4 bases clipped from V and 5 bases from J, the junction kept 13 bases outside the gene matches. The CDR3 runs 17 residues. Germline assignment: CDR1 MNHNS and CDR2 SASEGT. CDR3 in DNA: TGTGCCAGCAGTGCCGGACAGCGGGAGGGCCCCGGGGAGACCCAGTACTTC. Its translation is CASSAGQREGPGETQYF.

This clone was seen a single time. The chain uses TRBV27 and TRBJ2-5; D ambiguous. The end of the DNA aligns better with TRBJ2-7, so the J call may be wrong. The CDR3 loop spans 15 amino acids. CDR1 is MNHEY, CDR2 SMNVEV, per germline (reference sequence). CDR3 region: CASSYNGLVAYEQYF. As DNA, the CDR3 is TGTGCCAGCAGCTACAACGGTTTGGTAGCCTACGAGCAGTACTTC.